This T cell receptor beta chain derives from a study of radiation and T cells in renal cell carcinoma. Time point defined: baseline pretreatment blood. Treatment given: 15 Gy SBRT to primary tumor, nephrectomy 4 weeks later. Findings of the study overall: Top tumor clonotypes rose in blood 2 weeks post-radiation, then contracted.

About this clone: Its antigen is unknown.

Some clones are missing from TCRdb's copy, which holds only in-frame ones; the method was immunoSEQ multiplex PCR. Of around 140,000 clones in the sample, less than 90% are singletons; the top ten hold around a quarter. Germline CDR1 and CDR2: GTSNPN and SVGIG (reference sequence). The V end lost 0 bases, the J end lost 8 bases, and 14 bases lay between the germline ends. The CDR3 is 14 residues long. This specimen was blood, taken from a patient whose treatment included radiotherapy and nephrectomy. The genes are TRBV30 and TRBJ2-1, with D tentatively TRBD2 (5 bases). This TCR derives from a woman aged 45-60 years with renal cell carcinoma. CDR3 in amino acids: CAWSVGGGLHEQFF. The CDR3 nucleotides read TGTGCCTGGAGTGTCGGAGGAGGTCTCCATGAGCAGTTCTTC.